The 3 T cell receptor beta chains below come from one sample, sequenced in a study of blood T cells in healthy people across ages. The authors ran a second PCR of about 6 to 11 cycles using a sample-barcoded 5' primer and a J-beta primer mix. TCRdb analysed the 5' RACE reads with MiXCR anew, one entry per CDR3 protein. The sample shows roughly 1,100,000 distinct CDR3 sequences, less than 25% of them seen only once. This sample was shared with a second study, whose subject was T cells of mothers and their children.

What was sequenced was blood. These receptors were obtained from a girl between 2 and 10 years old in good health.

The V call is TRBV6-2 or TRBV6-3, the J call TRBJ2-3; a weak D match, TRBD2 (5 bases). The CDR3 runs to 12 residues. Trimming removed 3 bases at V and 6 bases at J, with 7 bases between. Per germline, CDR1 MNHEY and CDR2 SVGEGT. Written as DNA, the CDR3 is TGTGCCAGCAGTTATCAGCGGGATACGCAGTATTTT. It yields the protein CASSYQRDTQYF.

This clonotype was seen a handful of times. The chain links TRBV19 to TRBJ1-5, with TRBD1 as a possible D gene (5 bases). Germline V gene data show CDR1 as LNHDA and CDR2 as SQIVND (reference sequence). This CDR3 comprises 14 residues. Trimming shortened V by 4 bases and J by 5 bases, and 12 bases separated the two germline ends. The CDR3 region has the DNA TGTGCCAGTAGTACCACCGCCAGGGATCAGCCCCAGCATTTT. The encoded protein is CASSTTARDQPQHF.

This sequence joins TRBV6-1 and TRBJ2-1; D might be TRBD1 or TRBD2, each matching 6 bases. The assigned J gene may be wrong: the sequence end matches TRBJ2-5 better. Germline V gene sequence: CDR1 MNHNS, CDR2 SASEGT. The CDR3 spans 15 residues. The CDR3 region is CASKQGGRKQETQYF. The DNA for the CDR3 is TGTGCCAGCAAGCAAGGGGGGCGCAAGCAAGAGACCCAGTACTTC.